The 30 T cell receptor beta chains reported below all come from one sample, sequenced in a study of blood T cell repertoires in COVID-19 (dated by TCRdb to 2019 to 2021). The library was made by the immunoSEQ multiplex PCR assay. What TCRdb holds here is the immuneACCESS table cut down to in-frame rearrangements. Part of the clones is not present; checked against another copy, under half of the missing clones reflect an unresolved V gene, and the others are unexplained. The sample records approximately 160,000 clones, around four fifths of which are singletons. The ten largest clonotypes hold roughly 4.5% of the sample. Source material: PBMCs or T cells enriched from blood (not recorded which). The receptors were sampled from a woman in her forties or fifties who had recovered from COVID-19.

The CDR3 loop reads CASTTGDSGNTIYF. The CDR3 DNA reads as TGTGCCAGCACCACAGGGGACTCTGGAAACACCATATATTTT. V usage is TRBV25-1 and J usage is TRBJ1-3; 7 nucleotides align to TRBD1. The germline V gene has CDR1 MGHDK and CDR2 SYGVNS. The ends lost 7 bases at V and 0 bases at J; junction bases unmatched: 3. The CDR3 sequence is 14 residues long.

CDR3 coding DNA: TGTGCCAGCAGTTTTGTACAGCCTAATGAAAAACTGTTTTTT. Translating gives CASSFVQPNEKLFF. The V call is TRBV28, the J call TRBJ1-4, with D unresolved. Germline values: CDR1 MDHEN, CDR2 SYDVKM. The CDR3 consists of 14 residues. Between the trimmed V and J ends, which lost 3 bases and 3 bases, there was a span of 8 bases.

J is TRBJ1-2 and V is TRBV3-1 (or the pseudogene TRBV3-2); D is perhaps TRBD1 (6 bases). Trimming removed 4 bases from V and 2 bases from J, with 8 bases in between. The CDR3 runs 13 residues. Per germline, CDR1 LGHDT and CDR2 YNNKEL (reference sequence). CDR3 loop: CASSPRGNYGYTF. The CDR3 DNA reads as TGTGCCAGCAGCCCGAGGGGGAACTATGGCTACACCTTC.

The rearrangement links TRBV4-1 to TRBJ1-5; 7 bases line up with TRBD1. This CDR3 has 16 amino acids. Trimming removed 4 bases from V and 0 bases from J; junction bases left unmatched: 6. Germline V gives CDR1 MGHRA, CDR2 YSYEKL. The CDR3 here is CASSPGTAYSNQPQHF. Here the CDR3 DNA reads TGCGCCAGCAGCCCAGGGACAGCTTATAGCAATCAGCCCCAGCATTTT.

The chain's CDR3 is CASSPTPTGADTQYF. The DNA for the CDR3 is TGTGCCAGCTCACCGACCCCCACGGGAGCAGATACGCAGTATTTT. The chain uses TRBV18 and TRBJ2-3; D is perhaps TRBD2 (6 bases). The length of the CDR3 is 15 residues. V was pared by 3 bases and J by 4 bases, with 14 bases between. CDR1 is KGHSH and CDR2 is LQKENI in the germline V gene. The whole variable domain, filled in from reference TRBV18 and TRBJ2-3, reads NAGVMQNPRHLVRRRGQEARLRCSPMKGHSHVYWYRQLPEEGLKFMVYLQKENIIDESGMPKERFSAEFPKEGPSILRIQQVVRGDSAAYFCASSPTPTGADTQYFGPGTRLTVL.

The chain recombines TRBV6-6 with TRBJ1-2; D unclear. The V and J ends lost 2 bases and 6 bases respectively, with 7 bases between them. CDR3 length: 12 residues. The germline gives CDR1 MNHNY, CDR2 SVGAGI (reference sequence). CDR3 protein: CASSYTFNGYTF. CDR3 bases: TGTGCCAGCAGTTACACTTTTAATGGCTACACCTTC.

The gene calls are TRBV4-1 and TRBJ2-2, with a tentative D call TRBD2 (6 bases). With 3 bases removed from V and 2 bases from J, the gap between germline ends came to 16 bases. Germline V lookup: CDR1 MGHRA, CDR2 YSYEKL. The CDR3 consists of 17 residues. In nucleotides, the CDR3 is TGCGCCAGCAGCCACCGGAACCGGGACTTTAACACCGGGGAGCTGTTTTTT. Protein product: CASSHRNRDFNTGELFF.

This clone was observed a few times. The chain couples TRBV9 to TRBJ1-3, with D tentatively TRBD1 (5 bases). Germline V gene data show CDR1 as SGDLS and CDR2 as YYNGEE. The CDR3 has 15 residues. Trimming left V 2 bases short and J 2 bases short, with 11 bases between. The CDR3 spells CASSVGTSTGNTIYF. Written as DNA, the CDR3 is TGTGCCAGCAGCGTCGGGACTTCCACTGGAAACACCATATATTTT.

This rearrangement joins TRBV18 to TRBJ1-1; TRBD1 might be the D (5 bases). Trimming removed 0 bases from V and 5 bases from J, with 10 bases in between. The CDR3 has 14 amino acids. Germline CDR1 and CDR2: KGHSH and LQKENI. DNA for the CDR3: TGTGCCAGCTCACCACCCGGGGGTGATACTGAAGCTTTCTTT. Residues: CASSPPGGDTEAFF.

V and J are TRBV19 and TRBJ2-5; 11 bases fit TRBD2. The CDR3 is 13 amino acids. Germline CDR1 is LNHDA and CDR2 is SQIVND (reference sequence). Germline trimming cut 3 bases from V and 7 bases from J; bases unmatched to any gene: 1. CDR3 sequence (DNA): TGTGCCAGTAGTATTGGGACTAGCGGGACCCAGTACTTC. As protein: CASSIGTSGTQYF.

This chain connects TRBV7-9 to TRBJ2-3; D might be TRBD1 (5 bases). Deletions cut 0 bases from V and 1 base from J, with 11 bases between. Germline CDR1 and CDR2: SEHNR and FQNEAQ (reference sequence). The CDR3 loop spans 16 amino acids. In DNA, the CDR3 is TGTGCCAGCAGCTTAGCGCAGGGCTTCCGCACAGATACGCAGTATTTT. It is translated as CASSLAQGFRTDTQYF. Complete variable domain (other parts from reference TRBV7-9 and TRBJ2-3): DTGVSQNPRHKITKRGQNVTFRCDPISEHNRLYWYRQTLGQGPEFLTYFQNEAQLEKSRLLSDRFSAERPKGSFSTLEIQRTEQGDSAMYLCASSLAQGFRTDTQYFGPGTRLTVL.

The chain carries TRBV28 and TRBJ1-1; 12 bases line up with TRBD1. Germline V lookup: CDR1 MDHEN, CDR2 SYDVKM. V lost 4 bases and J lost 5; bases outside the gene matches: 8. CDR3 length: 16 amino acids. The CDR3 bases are TGTGCCAGCAGTTCCCCGGGACAGGGGGCGCGGACTGAAGCTTTCTTT. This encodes CASSSPGQGARTEAFF.

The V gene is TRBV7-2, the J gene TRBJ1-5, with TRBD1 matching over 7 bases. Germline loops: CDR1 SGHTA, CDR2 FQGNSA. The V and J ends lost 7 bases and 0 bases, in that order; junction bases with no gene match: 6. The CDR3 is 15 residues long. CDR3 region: CASNLQGYSNQPQHF. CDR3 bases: TGTGCCAGCAACCTACAGGGGTATAGCAATCAGCCCCAGCATTTT.

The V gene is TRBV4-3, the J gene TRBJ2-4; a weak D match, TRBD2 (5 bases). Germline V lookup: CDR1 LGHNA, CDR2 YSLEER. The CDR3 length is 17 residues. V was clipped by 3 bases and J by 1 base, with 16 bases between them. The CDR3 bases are TGCGCCAGCAGCCAGACGAACGGGATTGGGGCCAAAAACATTCAGTACTTC. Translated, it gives CASSQTNGIGAKNIQYF.

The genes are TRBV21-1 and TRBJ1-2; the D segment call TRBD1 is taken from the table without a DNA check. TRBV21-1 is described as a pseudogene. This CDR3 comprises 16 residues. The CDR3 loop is CASSNRCGQGGNGYTF. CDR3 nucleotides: TGTGCCAGCAGCAACCGTTGTGGACAGGGGGGAAATGGCTACACCTTC.

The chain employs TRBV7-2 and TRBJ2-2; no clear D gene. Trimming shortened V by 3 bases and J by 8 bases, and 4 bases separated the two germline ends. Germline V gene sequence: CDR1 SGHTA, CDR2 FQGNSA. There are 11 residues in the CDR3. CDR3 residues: CASSLAGELFF. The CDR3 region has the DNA TGTGCCAGCAGCTTGGCTGGGGAGCTGTTTTTT.

The CDR3 loop is CASSQGLGDIQYF. In DNA form, the CDR3 reads TGTGCCAGCAGTCAGGGTCTAGGAGACATTCAGTACTTC. The chain couples TRBV27 to TRBJ2-4; TRBD1 might be the D (5 bases). Trimming shortened V by 5 bases and J by 8 bases, and 13 bases separated the two germline ends. The CDR3 totals 13 residues. CDR1 and CDR2 from the germline V gene are MNHEY and SMNVEV (reference sequence).

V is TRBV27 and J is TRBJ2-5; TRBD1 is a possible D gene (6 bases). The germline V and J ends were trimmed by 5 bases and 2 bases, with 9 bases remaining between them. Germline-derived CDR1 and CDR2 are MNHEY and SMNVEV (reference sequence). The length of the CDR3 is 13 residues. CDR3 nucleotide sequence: TGTGCCAGCAGTAAAGGACAGCAAGAGACCCAGTACTTC. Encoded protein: CASSKGQQETQYF.

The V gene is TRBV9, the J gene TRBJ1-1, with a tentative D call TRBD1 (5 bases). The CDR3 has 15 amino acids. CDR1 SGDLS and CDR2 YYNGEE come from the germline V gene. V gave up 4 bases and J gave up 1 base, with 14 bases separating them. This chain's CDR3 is CASSPSATGNTEAFF. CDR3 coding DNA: TGTGCCAGCAGCCCTTCGGCAACAGGGAACACTGAAGCTTTCTTT.

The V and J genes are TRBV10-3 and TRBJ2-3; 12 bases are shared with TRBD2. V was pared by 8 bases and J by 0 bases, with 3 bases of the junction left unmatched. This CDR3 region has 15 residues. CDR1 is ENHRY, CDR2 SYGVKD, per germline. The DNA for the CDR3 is TGTGCCATCGGGGGGACTAGCGGGAGCACAGATACGCAGTATTTT. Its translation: CAIGGTSGSTDTQYF.

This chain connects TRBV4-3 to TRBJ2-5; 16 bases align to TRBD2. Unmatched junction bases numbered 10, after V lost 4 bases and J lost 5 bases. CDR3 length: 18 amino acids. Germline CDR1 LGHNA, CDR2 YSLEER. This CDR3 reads CASSRTGTSGRGRETQYF. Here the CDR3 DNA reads TGCGCCAGCAGCCGGACAGGGACTAGCGGGAGGGGGAGGGAGACCCAGTACTTC.

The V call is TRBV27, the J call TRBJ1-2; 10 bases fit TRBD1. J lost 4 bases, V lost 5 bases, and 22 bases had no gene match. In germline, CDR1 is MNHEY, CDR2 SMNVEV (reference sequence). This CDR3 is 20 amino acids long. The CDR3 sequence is CASSRWVGEGTGDTFYGYTF. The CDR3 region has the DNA TGTGCCAGCAGTCGATGGGTTGGGGAGGGGACAGGGGACACCTTCTATGGCTACACCTTC.

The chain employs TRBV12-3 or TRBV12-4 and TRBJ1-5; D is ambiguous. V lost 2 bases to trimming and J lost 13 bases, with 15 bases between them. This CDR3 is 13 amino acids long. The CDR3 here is CASSLSVWQAQHF. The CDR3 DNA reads TGTGCCAGCAGTTTATCGGTGTGGCAGGCTCAGCATTTT.

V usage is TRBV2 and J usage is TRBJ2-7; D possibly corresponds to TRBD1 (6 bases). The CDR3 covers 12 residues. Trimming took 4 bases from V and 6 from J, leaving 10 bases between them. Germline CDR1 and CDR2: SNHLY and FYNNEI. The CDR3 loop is CASSATGIEQYV. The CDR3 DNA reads TGTGCCAGCAGTGCGACAGGTATCGAGCAGTACGTC.

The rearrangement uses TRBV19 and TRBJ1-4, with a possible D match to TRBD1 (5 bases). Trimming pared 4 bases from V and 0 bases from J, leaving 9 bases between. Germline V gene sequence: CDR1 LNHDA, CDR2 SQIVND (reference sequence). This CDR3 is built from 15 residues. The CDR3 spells CASSNSGTTNEKLFF. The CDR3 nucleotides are TGTGCCAGTAGTAATTCAGGGACAACTAATGAAAAACTGTTTTTT.

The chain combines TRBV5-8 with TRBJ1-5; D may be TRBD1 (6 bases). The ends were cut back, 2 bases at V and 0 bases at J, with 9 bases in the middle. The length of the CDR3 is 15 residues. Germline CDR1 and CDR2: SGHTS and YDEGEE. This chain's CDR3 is CASSLGQNSNQPQHF. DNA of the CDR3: TGTGCCAGCAGCTTAGGACAGAATAGCAATCAGCCCCAGCATTTT. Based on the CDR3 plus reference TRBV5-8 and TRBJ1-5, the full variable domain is EAGVTQSPTHLIKTRGQQATLRCSPISGHTSVYWYQQALGLGLQFLLWYDEGEERNRGNFPPRFSGRQFPNYSSELNVNALELEDSALYLCASSLGQNSNQPQHFGDGTRLSIL.

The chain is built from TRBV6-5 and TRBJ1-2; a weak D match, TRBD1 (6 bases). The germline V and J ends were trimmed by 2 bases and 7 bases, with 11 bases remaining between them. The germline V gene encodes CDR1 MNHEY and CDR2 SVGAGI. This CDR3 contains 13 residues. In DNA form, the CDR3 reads TGTGCCAGCAGTTACGAACAGGGCTCTGGCTACACCTTC. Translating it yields CASSYEQGSGYTF.

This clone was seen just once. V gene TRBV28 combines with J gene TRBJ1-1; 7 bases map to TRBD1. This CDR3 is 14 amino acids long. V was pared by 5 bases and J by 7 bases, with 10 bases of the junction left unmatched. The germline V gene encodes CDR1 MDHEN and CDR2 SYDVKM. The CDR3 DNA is TGTGCCAGCAGTCTCCAGGGGGGATTGGGTGAAGCTTTCTTT. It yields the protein CASSLQGGLGEAFF.

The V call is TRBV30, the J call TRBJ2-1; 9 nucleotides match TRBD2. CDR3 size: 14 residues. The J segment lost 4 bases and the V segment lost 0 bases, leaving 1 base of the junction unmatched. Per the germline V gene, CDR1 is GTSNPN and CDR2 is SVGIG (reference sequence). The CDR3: CAWSVSGGYNEQFF. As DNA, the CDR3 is TGTGCCTGGAGTGTTAGCGGGGGTTACAATGAGCAGTTCTTC.

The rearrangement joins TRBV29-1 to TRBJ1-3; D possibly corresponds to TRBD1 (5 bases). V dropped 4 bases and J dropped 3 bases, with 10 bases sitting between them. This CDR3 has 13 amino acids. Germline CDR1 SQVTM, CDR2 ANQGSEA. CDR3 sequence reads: CSVVTARGNTIYF. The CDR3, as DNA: TGCAGCGTTGTGACAGCCCGTGGAAACACCATATATTTT.